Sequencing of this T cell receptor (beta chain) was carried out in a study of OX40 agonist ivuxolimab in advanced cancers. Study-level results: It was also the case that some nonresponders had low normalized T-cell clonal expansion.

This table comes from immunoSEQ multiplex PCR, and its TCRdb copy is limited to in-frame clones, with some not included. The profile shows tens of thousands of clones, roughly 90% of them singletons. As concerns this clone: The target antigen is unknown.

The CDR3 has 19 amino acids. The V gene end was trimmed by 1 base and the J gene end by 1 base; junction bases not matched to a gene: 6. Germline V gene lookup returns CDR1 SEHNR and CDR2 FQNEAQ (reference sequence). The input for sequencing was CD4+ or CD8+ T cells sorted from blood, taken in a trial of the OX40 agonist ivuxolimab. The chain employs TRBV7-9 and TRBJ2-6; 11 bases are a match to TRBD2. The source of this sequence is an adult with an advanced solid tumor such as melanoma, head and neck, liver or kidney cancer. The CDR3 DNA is TGTGCCAGCAGCTTAGTGATCCTAGCGGGAGGTTCTGGGGCCAACGTCCTGACTTTC. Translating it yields CASSLVILAGGSGANVLTF.